Listed below are T cell receptor beta chains from one sample, sequenced in a study of CD8+CD57+ T cells in acquired aplastic anemia. TCRdb independently ran MiXCR on the reads; one entry per CDR3 protein. This table holds more than 150,000 distinct CDR3 sequences, around 45% found once. Sequencing was performed on sorted CD4+, CD8+, or CD8+CD57+ T cells (not recorded which) from PBMCs. These receptors all stem from a human donor in good health. Each CDR3 is given with its conserved first and last residue. A D gene is named only where the DNA matches it firmly. A row's size may be missing; if present it is once, few, many or a size class.

TRBD2	.	TRBV12-3/TRBV12-4	TRBJ2-3	TGTGCCAGCAGCCGAAGCGGGAGGGCCCAAGATACGCAGTATTTT	CASSRSGRAQDTQYF
TRBD2	many	TRBV2	TRBJ2-5	TGTGCCAGCAGTGATTCGTCTAGCGGGAGGATTGCGGAGACCCAGTACTTC	CASSDSSSGRIAETQYF
TRBD1	.	TRBV9	TRBJ1-1	TGTGCCAGCAGCCGGACAGGGGGCATGAACACTGAAGCTTTCTTT	CASSRTGGMNTEAFF
.	few	TRBV3-1	TRBJ1-3	TGTGCCAGCAGCTCAAGCCCAGGGCCTTCCAGAAACACCATATATTTT	CASSSSPGPSRNTIYF
.	many	TRBV2	TRBJ2-5	TGTGCCAGCAGTGTTGGGGGAAACCAAGAGACCCAGTACTTC	CASSVGGNQETQYF
.	many	TRBV2	TRBJ2-7	TGTGCCAGCAGTGAACAGGGATACGAGCAGTACTTC	CASSEQGYEQYF
.	many	TRBV6-1	TRBJ2-1	TGTGCCAGCAGAAATACCCCCCATAATGAGCAGTTCTTC	CASRNTPHNEQFF
.	few	TRBV20-1	TRBJ2-7	TGCCTTGTCGGAGGGGTCGACGAGCAGTACTTC	CLVGGVDEQYF
.	few	TRBV20-1	TRBJ2-5	TGCAGTGCTAGGGGAGCGGGTGCGGGGAAAGAGACCCAGTACTTC	CSARGAGAGKETQYF
TRBD2	.	TRBV29-1	TRBJ2-7	TGCAGCGTTGTAGGGACTAGCGGACTCTACGAGCAGTACTTC	CSVVGTSGLYEQYF
TRBD1	many	TRBV20-1	TRBJ1-1	TGCAGTGCTCCCGGGACAGGGAGGATTGGCGCTTTCTTT	CSAPGTGRIGAFF
TRBD2	many	TRBV5-5	TRBJ2-5	TGTGCCAGCAGCCAGACTAGCGGAGGGGGTCAAGAGACCCAGTACTTC	CASSQTSGGGQETQYF
TRBD2	.	TRBV5-6	TRBJ2-3	TGTGCCAGCAGCTCCACGGGGGGAGATACGCAGTATTTT	CASSSTGGDTQYF
TRBD2	many	TRBV5-1	TRBJ2-3	TGCGCCAGCAGCTTGTTTTCTAGCGGGAATTTGGGCGGAGATACGCAGTATTTT	CASSLFSSGNLGGDTQYF
.	.	TRBV9	TRBJ2-7	TGTGCCAGCAGCGTAGGCGGGGGCCTTTTGAACGAGCAGTACTTC	CASSVGGGLLNEQYF
TRBD2	few	TRBV4-3	TRBJ2-5	TGCGCCAGCAGCCAAGATTTCGGTAGAACTAGCGGGGAAGAGACCCAGTACTTC	CASSQDFGRTSGEETQYF
TRBD1	many	TRBV20-1	TRBJ1-3	TGCAGTGCTAGAGTTACAGGGGCAAACACCATATATTTT	CSARVTGANTIYF
.	.	TRBV28	TRBJ2-7	TGTGCCAGCAGTTACATCTCCTACGAGCAGTACTTC	CASSYISYEQYF
.	many	TRBV12-3/TRBV12-4	TRBJ2-7	TGTGCCAGCAGTTTAACTAACTCCTACGAGCAGTACTTC	CASSLTNSYEQYF
.	few	TRBV10-3	TRBJ2-7	TGTGCCATCAGTGAGGCGGGACGCACCTACGAGCAGTACTTC	CAISEAGRTYEQYF
TRBD1	.	TRBV19	TRBJ1-1	TGTGCCAGTAGTCCACAGGGGGACACTGAAGCTTTCTTT	CASSPQGDTEAFF
TRBD2	many	TRBV20-1	TRBJ2-3	TGCAGTGCTTCCCGGACTAGCGGGGGCCTCACAGATACGCAGTATTTT	CSASRTSGGLTDTQYF
.	many	TRBV6-2/TRBV6-3	TRBJ1-5	TGTGCCAGTAAGGGACCGGTCAATCAGCCCCAGCATTTT	CASKGPVNQPQHF
.	.	TRBV29-1	TRBJ2-3	TGCAGCGTTGAACGACATCCAGGCACAGATACGCAGTATTTT	CSVERHPGTDTQYF
.	few	TRBV18	TRBJ1-3	TGTGCCAGCTCACCACGCCTCTCTGGAAACACCATATATTTT	CASSPRLSGNTIYF
.	.	TRBV30	TRBJ1-1	TGTGCCTGGAGTGGAAGGGTTAGGGCTGAAGCTTTCTTT	CAWSGRVRAEAFF
TRBD1	few	TRBV10-2	TRBJ1-1	TGCGCCACCAGGGAACAGGGGGAGGTCACTGAAGCTTTCTTT	CATREQGEVTEAFF
TRBD2	.	TRBV10-1	TRBJ2-7	TGCGCCAGCAGTCAAGGACTAGCGGTGGACTACGAGCAGTACTTC	CASSQGLAVDYEQYF
TRBD1	.	TRBV10-2	TRBJ1-6	TGCGCCAGCAGTGACCCGGACAGGGTTGCTTCACCCCTCCACTTT	CASSDPDRVASPLHF
.	many	TRBV19	TRBJ1-2	TGTGCCAGTAGTACTGGGGCTGTCAACTATGGCTACACCTTC	CASSTGAVNYGYTF
.	many	TRBV5-6	TRBJ2-7	TGTGCCAGCAGACAACAGGGGACTCCCTCCTACGAGCAGTACTTC	CASRQQGTPSYEQYF
.	.	TRBV29-1	TRBJ2-1	TGCAGCGTGGGCTACAGTGAGCAGTTCTTC	CSVGYSEQFF
.	.	TRBV5-6	TRBJ2-7	TGTGCCAGCAGCTTTCAGGACATACCCTCCTACGAGCAGTACTTC	CASSFQDIPSYEQYF
.	.	TRBV5-5	TRBJ1-1	TGTGCCAGCGGCCAACTTGACAGAAAGAACACTGAAGCTTTCTTT	CASGQLDRKNTEAFF
TRBD1	.	TRBV4-1	TRBJ2-7	TGCGCCAGCAGCCAAGTCGGGACAGGGACTACCTACGAGCAGTACTTC	CASSQVGTGTTYEQYF
.	once	TRBV19	TRBJ1-3	TGTGCCACCCACCCAATGGGATTCTCTGGAAACACCACATATTTT	CATHPMGFSGNTTYF
.	few	TRBV4-1	TRBJ2-7	TGCGCCAGCAGCCAAGTGAACGGGGCCTACGAGCAGTACTTC	CASSQVNGAYEQYF
TRBD1	.	TRBV24-1	TRBJ1-1	TGTGCCACCAGTGACAGACAGGGTCCGGCCACTGAAGCTTTCTTT	CATSDRQGPATEAFF
.	many	TRBV20-1	TRBJ1-4	TGCAGTGCTAGAGATTATGAAAAACTGTTTTTT	CSARDYEKLFF
.	.	TRBV5-4	TRBJ2-7	TGTGCCAGCAGCTTGGACAGGTCCGAGCAGTACTTC	CASSLDRSEQYF
.	.	TRBV20-1	TRBJ1-1	TGCAGTGCCTCGGCGGTGTTTGCTTTCTTT	CSASAVFAFF
.	.	TRBV12-3/TRBV12-4	TRBJ1-2	TGTGCCAGCAGTTTAACAGCTTATGGCTACACCTTC	CASSLTAYGYTF
.	many	TRBV5-1	TRBJ2-7	TGCGCCAGCAGCTTGGGGCCTGCGCAGACCTACGAGCAGTACTTC	CASSLGPAQTYEQYF
.	many	TRBV20-1	TRBJ2-7	TGCAGTGCAGCCCCCGCTATAAATTCCTACGAGCAGTACTTC	CSAAPAINSYEQYF
TRBD1	many	TRBV24-1	TRBJ2-7	TGTGCCACCAGTGATTTGGAGGGACAGGGGGTCTACGAGCAGTACTTC	CATSDLEGQGVYEQYF
.	.	TRBV20-1	TRBJ2-5	TGCAGTGCTAGAAGACAGTCGGAGACCCAGTACTTC	CSARRQSETQYF
.	.	TRBV12-3/TRBV12-4	TRBJ2-7	TGTGCCAGCAGTTCCGGGACTTTCTACGAGCAGTACTTC	CASSSGTFYEQYF
.	few	TRBV9	TRBJ2-3	TGTGCCAGCAGATACAGGGTCCTAGATCAAGATACGCAGTATTTT	CASRYRVLDQDTQYF
.	few	TRBV12-5	TRBJ2-7	TGTGCTAGTGGTTTGGGGGATGGGGCCGTTTCCTACGAGCAGTACTTC	CASGLGDGAVSYEQYF
.	many	TRBV19	TRBJ1-2	TGTGCCAGTAGTAAGGGACCGCTCGAAAGCCTTAACTATGGCTACACCTTC	CASSKGPLESLNYGYTF
TRBD1	many	TRBV19	TRBJ1-1	TGTGCCAGTAGTCCGACCAGGGGGGCAGTTTTGACTGAAGCTTTCTTT	CASSPTRGAVLTEAFF
.	many	TRBV12-3/TRBV12-4	TRBJ2-7	TGTGCCAGCAGTACGGGTCTCGCCTACGAGCAGTACTTC	CASSTGLAYEQYF
TRBD1	many	TRBV2	TRBJ2-2	TGTGCCATTACAATCCGGGACAGGAACACCGGGGAGCTGTTTTTT	CAITIRDRNTGELFF
TRBD1	many	TRBV20-1	TRBJ2-7	TGCAGTGCTAGACCGGGACAGGGGATCTACGAGCAGTACTTC	CSARPGQGIYEQYF
.	.	TRBV28	TRBJ2-1	TGTGCCAGCGGGAGGTCCACCTACAATGAGCAGTTCTTC	CASGRSTYNEQFF